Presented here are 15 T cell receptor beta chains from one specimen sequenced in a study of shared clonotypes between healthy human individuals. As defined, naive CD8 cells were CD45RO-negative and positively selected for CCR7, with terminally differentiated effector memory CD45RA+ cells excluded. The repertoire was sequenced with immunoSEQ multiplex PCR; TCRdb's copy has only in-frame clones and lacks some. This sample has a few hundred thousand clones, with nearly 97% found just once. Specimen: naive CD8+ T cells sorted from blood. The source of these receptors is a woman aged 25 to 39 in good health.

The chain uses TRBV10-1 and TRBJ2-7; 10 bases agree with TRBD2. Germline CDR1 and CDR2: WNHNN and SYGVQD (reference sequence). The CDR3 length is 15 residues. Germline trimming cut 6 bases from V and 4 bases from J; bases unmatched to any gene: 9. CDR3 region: CASSLLAGDGYEQYF. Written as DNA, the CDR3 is TGCGCCAGCAGCTTGCTAGCGGGAGATGGGTACGAGCAGTACTTC.

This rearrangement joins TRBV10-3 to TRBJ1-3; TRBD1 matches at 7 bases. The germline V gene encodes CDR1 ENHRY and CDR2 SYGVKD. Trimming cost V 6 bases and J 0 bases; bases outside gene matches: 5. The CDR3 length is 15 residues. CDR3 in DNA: TGTGCCATCAGAACGGACAGGTCCTCTGGAAACACCATATATTTT. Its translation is CAIRTDRSSGNTIYF.

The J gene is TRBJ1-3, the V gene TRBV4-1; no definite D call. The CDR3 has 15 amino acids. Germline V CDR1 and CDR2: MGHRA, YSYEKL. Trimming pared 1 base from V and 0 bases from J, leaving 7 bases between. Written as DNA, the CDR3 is TGCGCCAGCAGCCAAGGGTTGGGCTCTGGAAACACCATATATTTT. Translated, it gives CASSQGLGSGNTIYF.

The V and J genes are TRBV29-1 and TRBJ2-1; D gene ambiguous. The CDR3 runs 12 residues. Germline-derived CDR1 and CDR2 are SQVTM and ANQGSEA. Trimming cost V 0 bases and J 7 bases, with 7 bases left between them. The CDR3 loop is CSVEESLNEQFF. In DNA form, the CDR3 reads TGCAGCGTTGAAGAATCGTTGAATGAGCAGTTCTTC.

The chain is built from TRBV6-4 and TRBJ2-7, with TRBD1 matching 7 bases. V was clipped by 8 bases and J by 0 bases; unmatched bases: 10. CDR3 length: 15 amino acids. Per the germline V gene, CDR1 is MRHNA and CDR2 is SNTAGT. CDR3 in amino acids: CASDRDSSHSYEQYF. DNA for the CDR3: TGTGCCAGCGATAGGGACAGCTCCCACTCCTACGAGCAGTACTTC.

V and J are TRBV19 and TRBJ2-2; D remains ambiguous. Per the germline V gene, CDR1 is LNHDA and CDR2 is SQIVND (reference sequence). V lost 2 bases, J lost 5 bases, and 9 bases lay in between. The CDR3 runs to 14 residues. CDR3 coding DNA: TGTGCCAGTAGTATACTAGTTCTGACCGGGGAGCTGTTTTTT. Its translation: CASSILVLTGELFF.

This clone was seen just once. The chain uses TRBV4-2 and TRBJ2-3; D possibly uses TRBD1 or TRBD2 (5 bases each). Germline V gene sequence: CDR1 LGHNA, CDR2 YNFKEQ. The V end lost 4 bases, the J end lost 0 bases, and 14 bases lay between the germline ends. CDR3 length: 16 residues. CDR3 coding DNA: TGTGCCAGCAGCCCCCGCCGGGACCTAAGCACAGATACGCAGTATTTT. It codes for CASSPRRDLSTDTQYF.

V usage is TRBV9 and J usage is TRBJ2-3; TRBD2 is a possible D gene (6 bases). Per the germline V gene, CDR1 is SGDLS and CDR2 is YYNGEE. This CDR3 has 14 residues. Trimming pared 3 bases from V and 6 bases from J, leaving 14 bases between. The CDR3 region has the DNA TGTGCCAGCAGCGGGGGCGGGGAAATTGATACGCAGTATTTT. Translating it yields CASSGGGEIDTQYF.

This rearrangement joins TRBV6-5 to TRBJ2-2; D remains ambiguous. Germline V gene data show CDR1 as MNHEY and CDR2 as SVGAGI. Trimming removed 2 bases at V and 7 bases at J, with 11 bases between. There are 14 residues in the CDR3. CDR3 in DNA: TGTGCCAGCAGTTACGGGCAGGAAGGCGGGGAGCTGTTTTTT. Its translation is CASSYGQEGGELFF.

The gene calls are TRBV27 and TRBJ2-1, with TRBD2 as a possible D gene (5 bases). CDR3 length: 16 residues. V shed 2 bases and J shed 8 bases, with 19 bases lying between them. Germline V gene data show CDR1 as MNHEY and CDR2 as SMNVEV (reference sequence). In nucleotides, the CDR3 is TGTGCCAGCAGTTTACATCCTAGCCGGGTCTGGGATGAGCAGTTCTTC. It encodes CASSLHPSRVWDEQFF.

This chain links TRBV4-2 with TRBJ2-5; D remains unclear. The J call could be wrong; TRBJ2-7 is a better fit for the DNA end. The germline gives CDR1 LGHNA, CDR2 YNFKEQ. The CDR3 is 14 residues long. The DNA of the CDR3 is TGTGCCAGCAGCCAAGATTCATATAGCTACGAGCAGTACTTC. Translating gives CASSQDSYSYEQYF.

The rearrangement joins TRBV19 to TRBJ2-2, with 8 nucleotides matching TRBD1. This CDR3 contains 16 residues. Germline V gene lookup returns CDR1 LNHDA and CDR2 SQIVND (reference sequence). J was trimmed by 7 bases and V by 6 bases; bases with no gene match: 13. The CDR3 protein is CASSPGTGVLIGELFF. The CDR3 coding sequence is TGTGCCAGTAGCCCCGGGACAGGTGTATTGATCGGGGAGCTGTTTTTT. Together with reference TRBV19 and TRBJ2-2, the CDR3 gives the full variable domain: DGGITQSPKYLFRKEGQNVTLSCEQNLNHDAMYWYRQDPGQGLRLIYYSQIVNDFQKGDIAEGYSVSREKKESFPLTVTSAQKNPTAFYLCASSPGTGVLIGELFFGEGSRLTVL.

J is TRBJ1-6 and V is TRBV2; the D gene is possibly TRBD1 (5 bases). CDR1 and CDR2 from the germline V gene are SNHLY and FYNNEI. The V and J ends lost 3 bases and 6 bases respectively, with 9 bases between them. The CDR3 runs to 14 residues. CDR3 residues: CASSDWQGNSPLHF. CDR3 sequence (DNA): TGTGCCAGCAGTGATTGGCAGGGTAATTCACCCCTCCACTTT.

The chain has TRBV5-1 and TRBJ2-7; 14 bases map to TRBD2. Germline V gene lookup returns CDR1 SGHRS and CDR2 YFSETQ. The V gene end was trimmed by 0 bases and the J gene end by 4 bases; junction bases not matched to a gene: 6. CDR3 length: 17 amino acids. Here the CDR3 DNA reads TGCGCCAGCAGCTTGGGACTAGCGGGAGGGATGGTGTACGAGCAGTACTTC. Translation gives CASSLGLAGGMVYEQYF.

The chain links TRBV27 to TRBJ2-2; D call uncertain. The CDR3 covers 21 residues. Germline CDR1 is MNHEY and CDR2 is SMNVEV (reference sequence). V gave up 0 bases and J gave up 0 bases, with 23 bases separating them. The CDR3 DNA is TGTGCCAGCAGTTTATCAATCAAGTCACCCATTCCCGTGGCGAACACCGGGGAGCTGTTTTTT. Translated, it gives CASSLSIKSPIPVANTGELFF.